Sequencing of this T cell receptor beta chain was carried out in a study of molecular identifiers for immune sequencing clone quantification (dated by TCRdb to 2016 to 2018). Regarding the research as a whole: For a replicate experiment, the RNA from either approximately 20,000 or 100,000 naive CD8 T cells was divided into five aliquots, and four of those aliquots went on to sequencing. CD8 T cells were used in a methods study to benchmark molecular-identifier clustering-based TCR repertoire sequencing (MIDCIRS) and TCR RNA copy counting.

Library construction relied on PCR. Sequenced using a NextSeq 500. Bulk TCR libraries were made following a previously described method, with the TCR primers given in Table S5. Total RNA was purified with the Qiagen AllPrep DNA/RNA kit. Reads from multiple sequencing runs of the same library were pooled before analysis. For the original study's pipeline: Reads were retained only if their TCR constant sequence matched exactly, and those retained reads were trimmed to 150 nt and grouped according to their 12-nt molecular barcodes. Reads in each barcode group were sub-clustered using a 15% Levenshtein threshold, and a quality-weighted consensus sequence was built for each RNA molecule. Non-functional sequences were excluded, and lower-count sequences lying one edit away from another sequence were also excluded. Barcode sub-clusters with fewer than 20% of the maximum read count were removed, based on fitting two negative binomial distributions. TCRdb ran its own pipeline on the public reads, namely fastp trimming at Q25 and MiXCR clone calling, and kept in-frame beta chains. Each CDR3 protein gets just one entry, which takes the most common genes and DNA from the rows behind it. The V and J calls come from TCRdb's annotation, not from the publication. Present in this sample are under 100,000 distinct CDR3 sequences, roughly 25% of which were seen just once. The ten biggest clones cover approximately 0.78% of the sample.

Trimming takes 0 bases off V and 6 bases off J; junction bases not matched to a gene: 4. Taken from the germline V gene (reference sequence), the CDR1 and CDR2 loops are DFQATT and SNEGSKA. Spanning cysteine to phenylalanine, the CDR3 consists of 14 amino acids. The kept DNA is CDR3 alone, 42 bases in frame from the first base. Libraries of naive CD8 T cells were built from anywhere between roughly 19,000 and 1,000,000 sorted cells, with 10%, 30% or 50% of the purified RNA used. Naive CD8 T cells, defined as CD8+CD4-CCR7+CD45RA+, were FACS-sorted into RLT Plus buffer on a BD FACSAria II. To test detection sensitivity, Jurkat RNA equal to ten TCR copies was added to samples of roughly 18,000-1,100,000 naive CD8 T cells. CD8 T cells were enriched with RosetteSep CD8+ T Cell Enrichment Cocktail and Ficoll-Paque, followed by ACK red cell lysis. Broader findings and caveats from the paper: Naive libraries contained spiked-in Jurkat TCR RNA (approximately ten copies' worth), which is not part of the donor repertoire. Without barcode sub-clustering, chimeric consensus sequences inflated TCR diversity; chimeras reached as high as 47%. Spiked-in Jurkat TCR RNA equivalent to a single cell was reported to be detectable even among approximately 1 million naive CD8 T cells. In CMV-specific effector cells, clones with more than 20 RNA copies contained over 98% of molecules, whereas in naive cells such clones contained under 1% of molecules. Modeling gave about 3 recovered TCR RNA copies per cell versus 7.5 to 10 by digital PCR, implying approximately 30% capture efficiency. Highly expanded clone sizes could be underestimated if identical TCR molecules share a barcode.

This clonotype was seen a few times. Its antigen remains unidentified. One base away there is no much larger clone; base qualities are not given. Sample: naive CD8+ T cells from blood, with Jurkat cell RNA spiked in. The cell subset or site label of this sample denotes: FACS-sorted CD8+CD4-CCR7+CD45RA+ naive T cells. This receptor was identified in a human donor in good health. Some libraries in this study had Jurkat cell RNA spiked in. This chain joins TRBV20-1 to TRBJ2-7, with 11 middle bases fitting TRBD1. Here is the DNA: TGCAGTGCTAGAGACGGGACAGGGGGACCCGAGCAGTACTTC. The resulting protein is CSARDGTGGPEQYF.